This T cell receptor (beta chain) was profiled in a study of shared clonotypes between healthy human individuals. Study information: CD4 naive cells filled three plates per donor, CD4 memory three, CD8 naive two and CD8 memory one.

Germline values: CDR1 MNHNS, CDR2 SASEGT. The CDR3 contains 14 residues. V shed 1 base and J shed 2 bases, with 8 bases lying between them. General study findings and limits: Naive CD4 clonotype sharing across several donors was approximately 5.2%. Blood alone was sampled, and tissue repertoires likely differ.

Some clones are missing from TCRdb's copy, which holds only in-frame ones; the method was immunoSEQ multiplex PCR. The sample carries about 2.4 million clones, 93% recorded once. Concerning this clone: The antigen is unknown.

Healthy adults negative for HIV, lacking recent acute infections or vaccinations, served as donors. This clonotype was obtained from a man aged 18 to 29 in good health. Some clones in this sample may be carry-over from other donors' samples. Sequenced input: naive CD4+ T cells from PBMCs. As to subset: CD45RA+ positively selected. V and J are TRBV6-1 and TRBJ2-5, with unresolved D. The CDR3 loop reads CASSEGSGQETQYF. As DNA, the CDR3 is TGTGCCAGCAGTGAAGGTTCGGGTCAAGAGACCCAGTACTTC.